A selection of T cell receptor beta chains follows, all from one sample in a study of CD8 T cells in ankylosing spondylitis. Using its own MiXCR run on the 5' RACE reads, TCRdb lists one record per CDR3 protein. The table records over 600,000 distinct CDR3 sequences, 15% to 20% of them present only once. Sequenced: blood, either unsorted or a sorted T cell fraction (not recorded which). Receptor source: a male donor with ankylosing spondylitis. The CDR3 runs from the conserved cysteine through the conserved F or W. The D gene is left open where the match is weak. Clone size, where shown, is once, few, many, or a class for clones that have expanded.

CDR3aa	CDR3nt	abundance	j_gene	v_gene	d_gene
CASRRRADNTDTQYF	TGCGCCAGCAGGCGGCGAGCGGATAACACAGATACGCAGTATTTT	few	TRBJ2-3	TRBV5-1	-
CASSVTGSNQPQHF	TGTGCCAGCAGTGTGACTGGGAGCAATCAGCCCCAGCATTTT	-	TRBJ1-5	TRBV12-3/TRBV12-4	-
CSITGTHSYEQYF	TGCAGCATCACCGGGACTCACTCCTACGAGCAGTACTTC	-	TRBJ2-7	TRBV29-1	-
CSARSQGVVIGYTF	TGCAGTGCTAGATCACAGGGGGTAGTAATTGGCTACACCTTC	-	TRBJ1-2	TRBV20-1	TRBD1
CASSLSGTAKKAYGYTF	TGTGCCAGCAGTTTATCGGGGACAGCCAAAAAAGCATATGGCTACACCTTC	-	TRBJ1-2	TRBV12-3/TRBV12-4	TRBD1
CASSESIGANEKLFF	TGTGCCAGCAGTGAATCTATAGGGGCGAATGAAAAACTGTTTTTT	few	TRBJ1-4	TRBV25-1	-
CASSLGPVGNTIYF	TGTGCCAGCAGTTTGGGACCCGTTGGAAACACCATATATTTT	-	TRBJ1-3	TRBV6-5	-
CASSQVILEETQYF	TGCGCCAGCAGCCAAGTGATACTAGAAGAGACCCAGTACTTC	-	TRBJ2-5	TRBV4-1	-
CASSLQGATGELFF	TGTGCCAGCAGCTTACAGGGGGCCACCGGGGAGCTGTTTTTT	-	TRBJ2-2	TRBV7-3	TRBD1
CASSQGILLAGDPANEQFF	TGCGCCAGCAGCCAAGGCATCTTACTAGCGGGAGATCCTGCAAATGAGCAGTTCTTC	-	TRBJ2-1	TRBV4-3	TRBD2
CASSPELGTSIYEQYF	TGTGCCAGCAGCCCGGAACTCGGGACTAGCATCTACGAGCAGTACTTC	few	TRBJ2-7	TRBV7-2	TRBD2
CASSYKGTQYF	TGTGCCAGCAGTTATAAGGGTACGCAGTATTTT	few	TRBJ2-3	TRBV12-3/TRBV12-4	-
CSATPVGTVPNTEAFF	TGCAGTGCTACCCCAGTCGGGACAGTACCTAACACTGAAGCTTTCTTT	few	TRBJ1-1	TRBV20-1	TRBD1
CASEGGDRGSYNEQFF	TGTGCCAGCGAAGGAGGCGACAGGGGGTCTTACAATGAGCAGTTCTTC	-	TRBJ2-1	TRBV7-9	TRBD1
CSARGLQNTGELFF	TGCAGTGCTAGGGGACTCCAGAACACCGGGGAGCTGTTTTTT	-	TRBJ2-2	TRBV20-1	-
CASSPGRGPKTSGNTIYF	TGTGCCAGCAGTCCAGGGCGGGGTCCTAAAACTTCTGGAAACACCATATATTTT	-	TRBJ1-3	TRBV28	-
CASSKDRGWSNEKLFF	TGTGCCAGCAGCAAGGACAGGGGTTGGAGTAATGAAAAACTGTTTTTT	many	TRBJ1-4	TRBV12-3/TRBV12-4	TRBD1
CASSPVVSESNNEQFF	TGTGCCAGCTCACCAGTCGTCAGTGAGTCTAATAATGAGCAGTTCTTC	few	TRBJ2-1	TRBV18	-
CSAGGGGQGNYGYTF	TGCAGTGCTGGAGGAGGCGGACAGGGCAACTATGGCTACACCTTC	few	TRBJ1-2	TRBV20-1	TRBD1
CSAYPGQGVVGNQPQHF	TGCAGTGCTTATCCGGGACAGGGTGTCGTTGGCAATCAGCCCCAGCATTTT	few	TRBJ1-5	TRBV20-1	TRBD1
CASSLTGFRSSYNEQFF	TGTGCCAGCAGCTTAACGGGATTTCGAAGCTCCTACAATGAGCAGTTCTTC	few	TRBJ2-1	TRBV7-3	-
CASSLGTSGTITDTQYF	TGCGCCAGCAGCTTGGGGACTAGCGGGACCATCACAGATACGCAGTATTTT	few	TRBJ2-3	TRBV5-1	TRBD2
CASSLNPSPWAENTDTQYF	TGTGCCAGCAGCTTAAACCCCTCCCCATGGGCAGAAAACACAGATACGCAGTATTTT	-	TRBJ2-3	TRBV7-3	-
CASSPRTSYYEQFF	TGTGCCAGCAGTCCCCGGACTAGTTATTATGAGCAGTTCTTC	-	TRBJ2-1	TRBV6-1	TRBD2
CSVVASRPLGEFF	TGCAGCGTTGTGGCTAGCCGACCCTTAGGAGAGTTCTTC	few	TRBJ2-1	TRBV29-1	-
CASRMQGTDTQYF	TGCGCCAGCAGGATGCAGGGCACAGATACGCAGTATTTT	many	TRBJ2-3	TRBV5-1	-
CSARGGTSGGWETQYF	TGCAGTGCTAGAGGGGGGACTAGCGGTGGTTGGGAGACCCAGTACTTC	-	TRBJ2-5	TRBV20-1	TRBD2
CASSPDPTGPETQYF	TGCGCCAGCAGCCCCGACCCGACAGGACCCGAGACCCAGTACTTC	few	TRBJ2-5	TRBV5-1	-
CASSSPRARRVPYGYTF	TGTGCCAGCAGCTCACCTAGGGCCCGAAGGGTACCCTATGGCTACACCTTC	-	TRBJ1-2	TRBV13	-
CSARNGIYSNQPQHF	TGCAGTGCTAGAAACGGAATCTATAGCAATCAGCCCCAGCATTTT	-	TRBJ1-5	TRBV20-1	-
CASSLKWGRMNTEAFF	TGTGCCAGCAGCTTAAAATGGGGTCGGATGAACACTGAAGCTTTCTTT	few	TRBJ1-1	TRBV11-1	-
CATSAEDSWNTGELFF	TGTGCCACCAGTGCCGAAGACAGTTGGAACACCGGGGAGCTGTTTTTT	few	TRBJ2-2	TRBV24-1	-
CSARDPQALGVF	TGCAGTGCTAGAGATCCCCAGGCCCTAGGTGTCTTC	many	TRBJ2-1	TRBV20-1	-
CASSSAWAFMNTEAFF	TGCGCCAGCAGCTCAGCTTGGGCTTTTATGAACACTGAAGCTTTCTTT	-	TRBJ1-1	TRBV5-1	-
CASSFRDGNTGELFF	TGCGCCAGCAGTTTTAGGGACGGGAACACCGGGGAGCTGTTTTTT	-	TRBJ2-2	TRBV5-1	-
CASSFSSEQFF	TGTGCCAGCAGTTTTTCTAGCGAGCAGTTCTTC	-	TRBJ2-1	TRBV12-3/TRBV12-4	-
CASTQNEKLFF	TGTGCCAGCACCCAAAATGAAAAACTGTTTTTT	few	TRBJ1-4	TRBV12-3/TRBV12-4	-
CASSYSFGASVNTEAFF	TGTGCCAGCAGTTACTCGTTTGGGGCGAGTGTGAACACTGAAGCTTTCTTT	-	TRBJ1-1	TRBV6-5	-
CASGLHRVEQFF	TGTGCTAGTGGTTTGCACCGGGTTGAGCAGTTCTTC	many	TRBJ2-1	TRBV12-5	-
CASSGGTGLTEAFF	TGTGCCAGCAGTGGGGGGACAGGCCTCACTGAAGCTTTCTTT	-	TRBJ1-1	TRBV2	TRBD1
CASSRRVGSNYGYTF	TGTGCCAGCAGTCGACGCGTCGGGAGTAACTATGGCTACACCTTC	few	TRBJ1-2	TRBV6-1	-
CASRGQGLESYEQYF	TGTGCCAGCCGCGGGCAGGGATTAGAAAGCTACGAGCAGTACTTC	few	TRBJ2-7	TRBV7-9	-